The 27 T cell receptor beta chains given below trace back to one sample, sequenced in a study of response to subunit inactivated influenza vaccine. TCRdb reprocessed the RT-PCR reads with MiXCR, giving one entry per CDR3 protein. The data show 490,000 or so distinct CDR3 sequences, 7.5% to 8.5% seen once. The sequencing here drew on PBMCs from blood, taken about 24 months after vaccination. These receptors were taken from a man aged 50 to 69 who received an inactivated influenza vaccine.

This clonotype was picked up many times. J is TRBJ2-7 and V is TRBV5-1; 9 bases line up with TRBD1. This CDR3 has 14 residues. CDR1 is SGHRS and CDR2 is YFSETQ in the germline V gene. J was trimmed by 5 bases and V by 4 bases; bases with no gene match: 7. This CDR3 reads CASSQGQGVHEQYF. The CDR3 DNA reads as TGCGCCAGCAGCCAGGGACAGGGAGTACACGAGCAGTACTTC.

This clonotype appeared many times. CDR3 in DNA: TGCGCCAGCAGCCAAGCCGGGGGTTTATCCTACGAGCAGTACTTC. It encodes CASSQAGGLSYEQYF. The chain joins TRBV4-1 to TRBJ2-7; TRBD2 is a possible D gene (6 bases). Trimming took off 1 base at V and 1 base at J, with 11 bases between the two ends. This CDR3 contains 15 residues. Germline CDR1 is MGHRA and CDR2 is YSYEKL.

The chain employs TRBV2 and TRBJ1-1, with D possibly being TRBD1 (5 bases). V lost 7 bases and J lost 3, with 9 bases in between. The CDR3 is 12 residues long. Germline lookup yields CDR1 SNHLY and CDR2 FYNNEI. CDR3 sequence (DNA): TGTGCCAGCAAGGCAGGGCACACTGAAGCTTTCTTT. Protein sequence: CASKAGHTEAFF.

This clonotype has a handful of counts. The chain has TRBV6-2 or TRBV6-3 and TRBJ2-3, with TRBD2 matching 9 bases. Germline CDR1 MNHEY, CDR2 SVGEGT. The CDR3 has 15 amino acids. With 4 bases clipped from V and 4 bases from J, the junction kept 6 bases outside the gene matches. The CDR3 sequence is CASSWTSEGADTQYF. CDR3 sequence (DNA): TGTGCCAGCAGTTGGACTAGCGAGGGGGCAGATACGCAGTATTTT.

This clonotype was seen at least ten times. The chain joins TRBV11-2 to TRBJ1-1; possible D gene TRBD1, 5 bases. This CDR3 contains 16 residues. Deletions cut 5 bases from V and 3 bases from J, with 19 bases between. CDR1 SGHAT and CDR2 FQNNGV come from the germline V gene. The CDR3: CASSVLARGLDTEAFF. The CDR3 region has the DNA TGTGCCAGCAGCGTCCTGGCCCGGGGGTTGGACACTGAAGCTTTCTTT.

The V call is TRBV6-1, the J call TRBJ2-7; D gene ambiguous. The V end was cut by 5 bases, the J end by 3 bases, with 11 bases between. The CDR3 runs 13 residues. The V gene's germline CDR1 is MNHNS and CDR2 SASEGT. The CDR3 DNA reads TGTGCCAGCAGTCGATTCCAAAACTACGAGCAGTACTTC. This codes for CASSRFQNYEQYF.

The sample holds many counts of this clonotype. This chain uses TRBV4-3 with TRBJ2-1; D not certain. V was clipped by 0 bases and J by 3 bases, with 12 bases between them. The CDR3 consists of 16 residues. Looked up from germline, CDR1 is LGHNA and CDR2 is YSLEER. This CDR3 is CASSQDWSQVYNEQFF. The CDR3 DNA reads TGCGCCAGCAGCCAAGATTGGTCCCAGGTCTACAATGAGCAGTTCTTC.

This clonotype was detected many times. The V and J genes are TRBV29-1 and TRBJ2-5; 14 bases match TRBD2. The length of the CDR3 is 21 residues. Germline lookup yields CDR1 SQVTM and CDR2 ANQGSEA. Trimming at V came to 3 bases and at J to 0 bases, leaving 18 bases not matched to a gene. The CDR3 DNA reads TGCAGCGTTGATCTGCCAGGGACATCGGGACTAGCGGGGGTGTACCAAGAGACCCAGTACTTC. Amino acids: CSVDLPGTSGLAGVYQETQYF.

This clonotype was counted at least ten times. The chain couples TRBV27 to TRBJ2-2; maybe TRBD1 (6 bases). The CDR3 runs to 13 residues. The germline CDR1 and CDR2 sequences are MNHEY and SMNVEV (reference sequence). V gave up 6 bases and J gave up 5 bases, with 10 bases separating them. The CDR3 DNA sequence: TGTGCCAGCAGCTTCGACAGGACCGGGGAGCTGTTTTTT. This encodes CASSFDRTGELFF.

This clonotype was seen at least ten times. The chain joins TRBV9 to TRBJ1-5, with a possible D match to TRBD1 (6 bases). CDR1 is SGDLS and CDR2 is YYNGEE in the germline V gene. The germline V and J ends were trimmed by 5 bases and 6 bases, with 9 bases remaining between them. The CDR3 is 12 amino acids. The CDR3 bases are TGTGCCAGCAGACAGGGTTCTCAGCCCCAGCATTTT. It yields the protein CASRQGSQPQHF.

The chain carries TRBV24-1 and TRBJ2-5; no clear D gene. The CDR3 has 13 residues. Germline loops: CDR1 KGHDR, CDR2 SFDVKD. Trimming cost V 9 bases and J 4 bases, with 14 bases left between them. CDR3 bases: TGTGCCACCGCTGGATGGGTTGGAGAGACCCAGTACTTC. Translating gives CATAGWVGETQYF.

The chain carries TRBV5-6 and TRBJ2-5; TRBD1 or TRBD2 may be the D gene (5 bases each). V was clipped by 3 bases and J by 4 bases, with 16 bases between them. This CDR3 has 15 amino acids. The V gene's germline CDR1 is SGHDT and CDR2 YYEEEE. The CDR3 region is CASSSPGPELETQYF. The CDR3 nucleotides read TGTGCCAGCAGCTCACCGGGACCGGAGTTAGAGACCCAGTACTTC.

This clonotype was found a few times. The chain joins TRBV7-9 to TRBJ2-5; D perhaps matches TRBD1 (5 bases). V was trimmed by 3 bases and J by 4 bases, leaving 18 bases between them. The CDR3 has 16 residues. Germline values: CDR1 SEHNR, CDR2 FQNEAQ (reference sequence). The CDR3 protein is CASSFTGEAWAETQYF. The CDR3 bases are TGTGCCAGCAGCTTTACAGGAGAAGCCTGGGCAGAGACCCAGTACTTC.

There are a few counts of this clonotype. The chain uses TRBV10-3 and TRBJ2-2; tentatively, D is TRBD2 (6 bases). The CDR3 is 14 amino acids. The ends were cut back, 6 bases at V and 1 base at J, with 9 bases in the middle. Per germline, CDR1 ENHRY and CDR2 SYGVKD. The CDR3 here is CAISRDLNTGELFF. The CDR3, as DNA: TGTGCCATCAGCCGGGACTTGAACACCGGGGAGCTGTTTTTT.

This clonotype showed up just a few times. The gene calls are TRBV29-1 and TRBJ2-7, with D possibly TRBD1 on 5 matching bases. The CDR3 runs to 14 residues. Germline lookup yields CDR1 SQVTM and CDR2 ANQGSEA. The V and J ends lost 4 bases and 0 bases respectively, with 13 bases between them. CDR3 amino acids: CSVVAGSVSYEQYF. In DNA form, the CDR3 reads TGCAGCGTTGTGGCAGGGTCGGTCTCCTACGAGCAGTACTTC.

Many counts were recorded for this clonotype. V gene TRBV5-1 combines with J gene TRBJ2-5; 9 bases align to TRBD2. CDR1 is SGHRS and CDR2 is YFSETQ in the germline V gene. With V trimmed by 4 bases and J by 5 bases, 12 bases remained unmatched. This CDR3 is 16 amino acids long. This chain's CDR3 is CASSEKAGGIRETQYF. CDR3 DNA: TGCGCCAGCAGCGAGAAAGCGGGGGGCATCCGTGAGACCCAGTACTTC.

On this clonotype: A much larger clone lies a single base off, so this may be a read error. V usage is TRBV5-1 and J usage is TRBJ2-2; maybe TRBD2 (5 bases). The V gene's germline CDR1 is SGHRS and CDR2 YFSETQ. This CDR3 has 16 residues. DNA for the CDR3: TGCGCCAGCAGCCCATATACTCACGGGAACACCGGGGAGCTGTGTTTT. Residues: CASSPYTHGNTGELCF.

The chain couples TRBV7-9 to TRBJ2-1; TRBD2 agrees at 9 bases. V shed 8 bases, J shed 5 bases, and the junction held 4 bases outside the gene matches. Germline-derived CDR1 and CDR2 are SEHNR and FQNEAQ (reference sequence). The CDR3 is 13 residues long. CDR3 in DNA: TGTGCCAGCGGCGGCGGGGGGGACAATGAGCAGTTCTTC. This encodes CASGGGGDNEQFF.

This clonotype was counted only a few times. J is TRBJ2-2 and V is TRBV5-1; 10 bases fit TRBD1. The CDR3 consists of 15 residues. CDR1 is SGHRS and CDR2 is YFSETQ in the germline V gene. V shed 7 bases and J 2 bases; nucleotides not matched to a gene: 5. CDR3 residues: CASCGQGDNTGELFF. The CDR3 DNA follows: TGCGCCAGCTGTGGACAGGGGGATAACACCGGGGAGCTGTTTTTT. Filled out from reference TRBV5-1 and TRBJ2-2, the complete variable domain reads KAGVTQTPRYLIKTRGQQVTLSCSPISGHRSVSWYQQTPGQGLQFLFEYFSETQRNKGNFPGRFSGRQFSNSRSEMNVSTLELGDSALYLCASCGQGDNTGELFFGEGSRLTVL.

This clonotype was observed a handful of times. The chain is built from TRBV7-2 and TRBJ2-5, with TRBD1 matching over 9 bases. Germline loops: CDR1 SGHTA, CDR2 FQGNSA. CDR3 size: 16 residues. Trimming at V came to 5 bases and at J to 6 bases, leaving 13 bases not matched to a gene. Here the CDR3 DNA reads TGTGCCAGCAGCCGGGGGACAGGGATAGTCGGAAAGACCCAGTACTTC. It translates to CASSRGTGIVGKTQYF.

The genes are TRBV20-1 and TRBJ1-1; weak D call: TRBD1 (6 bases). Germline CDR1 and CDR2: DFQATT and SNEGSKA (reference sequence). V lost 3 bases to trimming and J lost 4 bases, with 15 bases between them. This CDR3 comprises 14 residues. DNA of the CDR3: TGCAGTGCTAGGGGTTATGGGGGCGGCACTGAAGCTTTCTTT. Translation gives CSARGYGGGTEAFF.

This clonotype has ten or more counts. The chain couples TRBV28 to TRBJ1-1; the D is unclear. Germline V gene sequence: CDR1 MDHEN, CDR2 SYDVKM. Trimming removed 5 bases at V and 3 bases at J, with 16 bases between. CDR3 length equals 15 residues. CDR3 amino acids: CASSTIGSYDTEAFF. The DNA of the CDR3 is TGTGCCAGCAGTACCATTGGGAGCTACGACACTGAAGCTTTCTTT.

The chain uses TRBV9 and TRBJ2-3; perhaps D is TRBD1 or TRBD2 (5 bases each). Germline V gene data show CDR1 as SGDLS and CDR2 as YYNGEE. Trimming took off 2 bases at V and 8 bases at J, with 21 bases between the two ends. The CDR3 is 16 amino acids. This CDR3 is CASSVGRAAQDGTQYF. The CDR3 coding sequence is TGTGCCAGCAGCGTGGGGCGAGCGGCCCAGGATGGTACGCAGTATTTT.

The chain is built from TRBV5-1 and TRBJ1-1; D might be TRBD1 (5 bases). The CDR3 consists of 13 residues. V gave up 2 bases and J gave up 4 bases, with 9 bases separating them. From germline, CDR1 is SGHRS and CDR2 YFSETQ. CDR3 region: CASSFGTTTEAFF. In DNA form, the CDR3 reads TGCGCCAGCAGCTTTGGGACGACCACTGAAGCTTTCTTT.

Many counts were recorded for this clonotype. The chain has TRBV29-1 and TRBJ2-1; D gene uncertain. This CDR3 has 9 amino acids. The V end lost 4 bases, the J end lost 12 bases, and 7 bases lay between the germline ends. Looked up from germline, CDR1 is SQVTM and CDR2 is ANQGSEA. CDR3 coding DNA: TGCAGCGTTGGAAGAGGGCAGTTCTTC. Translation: CSVGRGQFF.

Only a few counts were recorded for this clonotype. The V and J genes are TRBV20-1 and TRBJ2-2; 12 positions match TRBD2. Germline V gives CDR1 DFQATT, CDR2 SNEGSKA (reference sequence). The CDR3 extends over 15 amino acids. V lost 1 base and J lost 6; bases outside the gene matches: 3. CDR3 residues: CSARASGRVSGELFF. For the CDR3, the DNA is TGCAGTGCTAGAGCTAGCGGGAGGGTTTCCGGGGAGCTGTTTTTT.

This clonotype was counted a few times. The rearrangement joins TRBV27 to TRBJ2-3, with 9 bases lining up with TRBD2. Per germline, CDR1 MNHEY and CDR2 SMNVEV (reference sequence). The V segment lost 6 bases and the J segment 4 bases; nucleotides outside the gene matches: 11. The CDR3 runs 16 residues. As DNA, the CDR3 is TGTGCCAGCAGCCTAATAGCGGGAGATCACTCAGATACGCAGTATTTT. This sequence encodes CASSLIAGDHSDTQYF.